This TCR beta chain is from a study of cytomegalovirus exposure and HLA in healthy donors. The PCR made use of 60 Vbeta and 13 Jbeta primers. Here immunoSEQ multiplex PCR was the method, and the copy in TCRdb shows in-frame clones only, minus some. This table has some 110,000 clones, 70% to 80% appearing once. Germline V gene lookup returns CDR1 SEHNR and CDR2 FQNEAQ (reference sequence). The trim removed 1 base at V and 2 bases at J, leaving 3 bases unmatched. The CDR3 spans 16 residues. Sequencing was performed on PBMCs. The receptor was derived from a man between 45 and 60 years old in good health and CMV-seronegative. The genes are TRBV7-9 and TRBJ2-3; 10 bases agree with TRBD2. The CDR3 DNA follows: TGTGCCAGCAGCTTAGGCGGACTAGCGGTCACAGATACGCAGTATTTT. The encoded protein is CASSLGGLAVTDTQYF.